This T cell receptor (beta chain) was observed in a study of cytomegalovirus exposure and HLA in healthy donors. General study findings and limits: An analysis done earlier found most TCR beta V segments productive about 90% or about 30% of the time. Sequencing likely produced, as an artifact, a cluster of highly shared sequence variants.

Researchers ran the PCR with 60 Vbeta and 13 Jbeta primers. The data were produced by immunoSEQ multiplex PCR, yet TCRdb's version contains in-frame clones alone and is incomplete. The sample includes about 160,000 clones, 70% to 80% of them seen just once. The V gene's germline CDR1 is LNHDA and CDR2 SQIVND (reference sequence). This CDR3 is 20 amino acids long. The germline V and J ends were trimmed by 1 base and 7 bases, with 29 bases remaining between them. On this clone: Its antigen is unknown.

Sequencing used PBMCs. The TCR sequence derives from a man aged 18 to 35 in good health and CMV-seropositive. The genes are TRBV19 and TRBJ2-1; the D gene is possibly TRBD2 (6 bases). The CDR3 loop is CASSIVRTFSLVEGRNEQFF. The CDR3 region has the DNA TGTGCCAGTAGTATAGTGAGGACTTTTAGTTTGGTGGAGGGACGAAATGAGCAGTTCTTC. The variable domain in full, with the rest retrieved from reference TRBV19 and TRBJ2-1, is DGGITQSPKYLFRKEGQNVTLSCEQNLNHDAMYWYRQDPGQGLRLIYYSQIVNDFQKGDIAEGYSVSREKKESFPLTVTSAQKNPTAFYLCASSIVRTFSLVEGRNEQFFGPGTRLTVL.